These 22 T cell receptor beta chains share one sample of origin, sequenced in a study of cytomegalovirus exposure and HLA in healthy donors. This PCR relied on a set of 60 Vbeta primers and 13 Jbeta primers. Sequencing used immunoSEQ multiplex PCR; TCRdb keeps in-frame clones, though not all of them. The data contain about 160,000 clones, 70% of them singletons. The sequenced sample was PBMCs. Receptor source: a young man in good health and CMV-seropositive.

The rearrangement uses TRBV7-9 and TRBJ2-2, with D maybe TRBD1 (5 bases). Trimming removed 7 bases at V and 6 bases at J, with 15 bases between. The CDR3 length is 14 residues. Germline V gene sequence: CDR1 SEHNR, CDR2 FQNEAQ (reference sequence). The CDR3, as DNA: TGTGCCAGCACCGGGCGGTGGGGCGCCGGGGAGCTGTTTTTT. Translating it yields CASTGRWGAGELFF.

To note about this clone: Additional DNA sequences in this sample encode the identical CDR3. This chain connects TRBV2 to TRBJ2-1, with 10 bases that match TRBD2. The CDR3 has 15 amino acids. V gave up 6 bases and J gave up 0 bases; unmatched junction bases: 2. Germline-derived CDR1 and CDR2 are SNHLY and FYNNEI. Written as DNA, the CDR3 is TGTGCCAGCAGCCCTAGCGGGAGCTCCTACAATGAGCAGTTCTTC. Its translation is CASSPSGSSYNEQFF.

This clone has just a few counts. The gene calls are TRBV29-1 and TRBJ2-2; 7 nucleotides agree with TRBD2. The CDR3 sequence is 15 residues long. The trim removed 7 bases at V and 1 base at J, leaving 9 bases unmatched. The germline CDR1 and CDR2 sequences are SQVTM and ANQGSEA. CDR3 DNA: TGCAGCGCTCAGGGTCAGCGGGGGAACACCGGGGAGCTGTTTTTT. Translated: CSAQGQRGNTGELFF.

The chain combines TRBV6-1 with TRBJ2-7; TRBD1 aligns across 10 bases. CDR1 and CDR2 from the germline V gene are MNHNS and SASEGT. This CDR3 region has 14 residues. The V gene end was trimmed by 7 bases and the J gene end by 2 bases; junction bases not matched to a gene: 5. CDR3 coding DNA: TGTGCCAGCACTTTCGGGACAGGGGCCTACGAGCAGTACGTC. It translates to CASTFGTGAYEQYV.

Only a few counts were recorded for this clone. The rearrangement links TRBV28 to TRBJ1-5; no definite D call. V shed 5 bases and J shed 5 bases, with 13 bases lying between them. CDR3 length equals 14 residues. In germline, CDR1 is MDHEN, CDR2 SYDVKM. The CDR3 is CASSLDLGDQPQHF. CDR3 sequence (DNA): TGTGCCAGCAGTCTGGACCTGGGAGATCAGCCCCAGCATTTT.

The V call is TRBV11-3, the J call TRBJ1-1; D remains unclear. The CDR3 length is 15 residues. Germline loops: CDR1 SGHNT, CDR2 YENEEA. V lost 0 bases and J lost 3, with 11 bases in between. The CDR3, as DNA: TGTGCCAGCAGCTTAGATCCTGCAGGTTACACTGAAGCTTTCTTT. This gives the protein CASSLDPAGYTEAFF.

The chain links TRBV6-5 to TRBJ1-1; D might be TRBD1 (5 bases). CDR3 length equals 15 residues. V gave up 5 bases and J gave up 4 bases, with 17 bases separating them. Germline assignment: CDR1 MNHEY and CDR2 SVGAGI. The CDR3 bases are TGTGCCAGCAGTGCGCTTCAGGGTCTAGGCACTGAAGCTTTCTTT. Amino acid sequence: CASSALQGLGTEAFF.

The V and J genes are TRBV2 and TRBJ1-1; 7 nucleotides align to TRBD1. The germline gives CDR1 SNHLY, CDR2 FYNNEI. The CDR3 is 14 residues long. V trimming: 4 bases; J trimming: 4 bases; junction bases outside the gene matches: 6. CDR3 loop: CASSVRQGLTEAFF. The CDR3 DNA reads TGTGCCAGCAGTGTACGACAGGGACTCACTGAAGCTTTCTTT.

This chain links TRBV5-8 with TRBJ1-6; no reliable D call. This CDR3 region has 15 residues. Germline loops: CDR1 SGHTS, CDR2 YDEGEE. V was cut by 0 bases and J by 7 bases, with 11 bases left in between. The CDR3 bases are TGTGCCAGCAGCTTGGATCCGGTCTCGAATTCACCCCTCCACTTT. Translated, it gives CASSLDPVSNSPLHF.

The V and J genes are TRBV19 and TRBJ2-5; TRBD1 agrees at 7 bases. With V trimmed by 8 bases and J by 5 bases, 11 bases remained unmatched. This CDR3 is built from 14 residues. The germline CDR1 and CDR2 sequences are LNHDA and SQIVND (reference sequence). The CDR3 DNA reads as TGTGCCAGTGGGGACAGCCGAGTTGGGGAGACCCAGTACTTC. It is translated as CASGDSRVGETQYF.

The table lists this clone with a few counts. The chain joins TRBV7-9 to TRBJ2-3, with 14 bases identical to TRBD2. Germline CDR1 reads SEHNR; CDR2 reads FQNEAQ (reference sequence). The V and J ends lost 5 bases and 6 bases, in that order; junction bases with no gene match: 7. This CDR3 spans 16 amino acids. The CDR3, as DNA: TGTGCCAGCAGCCCCAGGGGACTAGCGGGGGCCGATACGCAGTATTTT. This sequence encodes CASSPRGLAGADTQYF. Variable domain in full (rest from reference TRBV7-9 and TRBJ2-3): DTGVSQNPRHKITKRGQNVTFRCDPISEHNRLYWYRQTLGQGPEFLTYFQNEAQLEKSRLLSDRFSAERPKGSFSTLEIQRTEQGDSAMYLCASSPRGLAGADTQYFGPGTRLTVL.

V and J are TRBV27 and TRBJ1-2, with a possible D match to TRBD1 (5 bases). The V gene lost 3 bases and the J gene lost 2 bases, with 10 bases spanning the gap. The CDR3 is made up of 14 amino acids. Germline values: CDR1 MNHEY, CDR2 SMNVEV (reference sequence). CDR3 region: CASSFVGGNYGYTF. The CDR3 DNA sequence: TGTGCCAGCAGTTTCGTCGGGGGGAACTATGGCTACACCTTC.

The chain carries TRBV19 and TRBJ2-1, with 7 bases lining up with TRBD2. Germline lookup yields CDR1 LNHDA and CDR2 SQIVND (reference sequence). The CDR3 loop spans 15 amino acids. V shed 8 bases, J shed 1 base, and the junction held 8 bases outside the gene matches. Here the CDR3 reads CASDNGLGSYNEQFF. The CDR3 nucleotides are TGTGCCAGTGATAATGGACTAGGTTCCTACAATGAGCAGTTCTTC.

This rearrangement joins TRBV28 to TRBJ1-5; TRBD1 agrees at 10 bases. The CDR3 runs to 17 residues. The V gene's germline CDR1 is MDHEN and CDR2 SYDVKM. Trimming cost V 6 bases and J 0 bases; bases outside gene matches: 8. CDR3: CASRLPGQGYSNQPQHF. CDR3 DNA: TGTGCCAGCAGGCTACCGGGACAGGGGTATAGCAATCAGCCCCAGCATTTT.

The gene calls are TRBV4-1 and TRBJ1-5; no reliable D call. The V gene lost 0 bases and the J gene lost 7 bases, with 10 bases spanning the gap. The CDR3 extends over 14 amino acids. Germline V gene lookup returns CDR1 MGHRA and CDR2 YSYEKL. CDR3 loop: CASSQEPWAQPQHF. The CDR3 DNA reads as TGCGCCAGCAGCCAAGAACCGTGGGCCCAGCCCCAGCATTTT.

This clone turned up a few times. The chain links TRBV27 to TRBJ1-5; D is ambiguous. Per germline, CDR1 MNHEY and CDR2 SMNVEV (reference sequence). The CDR3 totals 13 residues. Trimming cost V 3 bases and J 2 bases, with 5 bases left between them. CDR3 nucleotides: TGTGCCAGCAGTTTCCCTGGCAATCAGCCCCAGCATTTT. Translated, it gives CASSFPGNQPQHF.

The rearrangement links TRBV30 to TRBJ1-4; possible D gene TRBD1, 5 bases. Trimming left V 0 bases short and J 2 bases short, with 7 bases between. The V gene's germline CDR1 is GTSNPN and CDR2 SVGIG (reference sequence). The CDR3 has 14 amino acids. CDR3 in DNA: TGTGCCTGGAGTGTACGGGGGACTAATGAAAAACTGTTTTTT. This gives the protein CAWSVRGTNEKLFF.

This chain connects TRBV19 to TRBJ2-6; 8 bases fit TRBD1. From germline, CDR1 is LNHDA and CDR2 SQIVND (reference sequence). V lost 5 bases to trimming and J lost 0 bases; unmatched junction nucleotides: 9. This CDR3 has 18 residues. The CDR3 DNA reads as TGTGCCAGTAGTCACGCAGGGGGCGTATCCTCTGGGGCCAACGTCCTGACTTTC. It yields the protein CASSHAGGVSSGANVLTF.

The V call is TRBV27, the J call TRBJ1-1; 7 nucleotides match TRBD1. Trimming took 2 bases from V and 8 from J; bases not matched to a gene: 5. CDR1 and CDR2 from the germline V gene are MNHEY and SMNVEV (reference sequence). The length of the CDR3 is 13 residues. This CDR3 reads CASSLARGREAFF. As DNA, the CDR3 is TGTGCCAGCAGTTTAGCCAGGGGGAGGGAAGCTTTCTTT.

V usage is TRBV6-5 and J usage is TRBJ2-7; 7 bases match TRBD1. There are 13 residues in the CDR3. V lost 6 bases to trimming and J lost 0 bases; unmatched junction nucleotides: 2. The V gene's germline CDR1 is MNHEY and CDR2 SVGAGI. The CDR3 DNA is TGTGCCAGCAGCCGACAGGGCTCCTACGAGCAGTACGTC. This codes for CASSRQGSYEQYV.

This sequence joins TRBV7-9 and TRBJ1-6; TRBD1 matches 8 bases. V trimming: 2 bases; J trimming: 7 bases; junction bases outside the gene matches: 4. Germline V gives CDR1 SEHNR, CDR2 FQNEAQ (reference sequence). The CDR3 is 15 residues long. The CDR3 loop reads CASSLSTGGNSPLHF. CDR3 sequence (DNA): TGTGCCAGCAGCTTATCAACAGGGGGAAATTCACCCCTCCACTTT.

The V gene is TRBV4-2, the J gene TRBJ2-2; D is uncertain. Per the germline V gene, CDR1 is LGHNA and CDR2 is YNFKEQ. V dropped 0 bases and J dropped 7 bases, with 6 bases sitting between them. The CDR3 has 13 residues. CDR3 nucleotide sequence: TGTGCCAGCAGCCAAGATCGGAGCGGGGAGCTGTTTTTT. It is translated as CASSQDRSGELFF.